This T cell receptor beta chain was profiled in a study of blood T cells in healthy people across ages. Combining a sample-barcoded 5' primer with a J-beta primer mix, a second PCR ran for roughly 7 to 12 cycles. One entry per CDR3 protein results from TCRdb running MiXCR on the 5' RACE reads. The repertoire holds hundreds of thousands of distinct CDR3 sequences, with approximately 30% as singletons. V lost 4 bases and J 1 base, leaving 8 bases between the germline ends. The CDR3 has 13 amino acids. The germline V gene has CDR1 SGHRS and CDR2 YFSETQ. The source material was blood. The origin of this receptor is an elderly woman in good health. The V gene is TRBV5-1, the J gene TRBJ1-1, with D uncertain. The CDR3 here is CASSPTQNTEAFF. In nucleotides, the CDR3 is TGCGCCAGCAGCCCAACTCAGAACACTGAAGCTTTCTTT.